This TCR beta chain was obtained from a study of shared clonotypes between healthy human individuals (dated by TCRdb to the early 2020s). Background for the entire study: The cohort included three men and a couple of women between 18 and 49 years of age. To estimate repertoire size and how much clonotypes are shared between individuals, the study performed deep sequencing of blood TCR repertoires from five healthy adults. Libraries were prepared and TCR repertoires were sequenced by different laboratories using diverse techniques, in order to increase sequencing depth and limit assay-specific biases. Each donor's leukapheresis produced roughly between about 0.8 and 8.9 billion PBMCs. Results the study describes overall, beyond this receptor: The small number of donors limited the genetic and exposure-history diversity represented. Sampling was restricted to blood, and TCR repertoires in tissues likely differ from the TCR repertoires found in blood. Based on pairwise subsampling, the degree of clonotype sharing among donors was expected to be affected by sequencing depth.

The donors were healthy, HIV-negative adults who had no recently reported acute infections or vaccinations. Only Caucasian adults living in Nashville, Tennessee, USA were represented among the donors. In the unsorted samples, roughly 90 million PBMCs were counted, and genomic DNA was extracted using the QIAamp DNA Blood Mini kit. Blood was collected by leukapheresis, and PBMCs were isolated by Ficoll-Histopaque density gradient centrifugation and then cryopreserved in liquid nitrogen vapor phase. TCR CDR3 regions were amplified from genomic DNA by multiplex PCR using the deep immunoSEQ assay. Genomic DNA extracted from each cell subset was distributed evenly over all wells of several immunoSEQ 96-well plates, and each plate served as one replicate. Each replicate PCR for unsorted PBMC received about 300 ng genomic DNA, equal to tens of thousands of T cell genomes. Genomic DNA from unsorted PBMC was sequenced over ten immunoSEQ deep assay plates. The purified libraries were quantified using a Qubit 3.0 fluorometer, sized with a Bioanalyzer 2100, and then quantified again using the KAPA Library Quantification kit. Every immunoSEQ 96-well plate was sequenced on a dedicated single-read 150-cycle Illumina NextSeq 550 flow cell. The published analysis was carried out like this. Because the immunoSEQ output held only junctional sequences and lacked quality scores, the filtering could not match the filtering applied to full-length reads. Sequences were annotated with PyIR, a Python wrapper for IgBLAST v1.9, and V/J genes and CDR3 were assigned using IMGT germline references. Any read was removed if the V/J assignment was weak (E-value above 1e-6), the CDR3 was missing, or the read contained stop codons, out-of-frame junctions, or ambiguous translated residues. V3J clonotypes were defined by identical inferred V gene, J gene, and CDR3 amino acid sequence. Percentage overlap between repertoires was calculated by dividing the number of shared unique clonotypes by the size of the smaller repertoire. Three approaches were used to assess repertoire richness: RTK rarefaction, the Chao1 estimator, and Recon v2.1 estimates of unobserved clonotypes. Imported from immuneACCESS, the table was reduced by TCRdb to in-frame sequences with V and J called. These copies leave out some clones; in studies compared against another copy, an unresolved V gene accounts for under half, and the cause of the remainder is not known. The DNA gave D and trimming, while V, J and clone size come from that table. Across this sample there are around 430,000 clones, with around 79% seen only once. Under 15% of the sample rests with the top ten.

For this clone: There is no known antigen for this receptor. No much larger clone exists at a distance of one base, and base qualities are not known.

Trimming costs V 2 bases and J 1 base, and their ends lie 11 bases apart. From the cysteine up to the phenylalanine, the CDR3 has a length of 15 residues. Here the CDR3 DNA is all that survives: 45 bases in frame from base 1. CDR1 MDHEN and CDR2 SYDVKM are derived from the germline V gene. Sample: PBMCs. The V and J segments used are TRBV28 and TRBJ2-5; the D gene is possibly TRBD1 or TRBD2, each agreeing over 6 bases. The source of this sequence is a woman aged 40 to 50 in good health. Some clones in this sample may be carry-over from other donors' samples. The CDR3 protein is CASSLISGAQETQYF. The nucleotide sequence is TGTGCCAGCAGTTTAATTTCGGGGGCCCAAGAGACCCAGTACTTC. Beyond the CDR3, the reference TRBV28 and TRBJ2-5 genes provide the residues; the full variable domain reads: DVKVTQSSRYLVKRTGEKVFLECVQDMDHENMFWYRQDPGLGLRLIYFSYDVKMKEKGDIPEGYSVSREKKERFSLILESASTNQTSMYLCASSLISGAQETQYFGPGTRLLVL.